A selection of T cell receptor beta chains follows, all from one sample in a study of beta chain features in type 1 diabetes. The protocol was immunoSEQ multiplex PCR, while the TCRdb copy is restricted to in-frame clones and leaves out a portion. The table has approximately 250,000 clones, under 20% seen once. The sequenced sample consisted of naive CD4+ T cells from blood. The receptors shown here come from a man aged 25 to 40 with type 1 diabetes. The CDR3 runs from the conserved cysteine through the conserved F or W. D genes are given only for firm matches. Clone size appears in some rows only: once, few, many, or a class for an expanded clone.

j_call cdr3_length v_call clone_size d_call cdr3_aa cdr3_nt
TRBJ1-1 16 TRBV5-1 - - CASSADRPLMNTEAFF TGCGCCAGCAGCGCCGACAGACCCTTAATGAACACTGAAGCTTTCTTT
TRBJ2-3 14 TRBV9 - - CASSVALTTDTQYF TGTGCCAGCAGCGTCGCTCTTACCACAGATACGCAGTATTTT
TRBJ2-7 16 TRBV4-2 - - CASSQVWSRALGEQYF TGTGCCAGCAGCCAAGTATGGAGCAGGGCCCTCGGCGAGCAGTACTTC
TRBJ2-2 15 TRBV7-7 - - CASSFGAGLAGELFF TGTGCTAGCAGCTTTGGGGCCGGCCTAGCCGGGGAGCTGTTTTTT
TRBJ2-1 17 TRBV25-1 few - CASSGGRQLSSYNEQFF TGTGCCAGCAGTGGAGGGAGACAGTTGAGCTCCTACAATGAGCAGTTCTTC
TRBJ2-7 15 TRBV30 - - CAWSVLRAENYEQYF TGTGCCTGGAGTGTATTAAGAGCGGAAAACTACGAGCAGTACTTC
TRBJ1-2 15 TRBV14 few - CASSQDHQQGRGYTF TGTGCCAGCAGCCAAGATCATCAACAAGGGAGAGGCTACACCTTC
TRBJ2-5 10 TRBV2 - - CASSDRSMYF TGTGCCAGCAGTGACAGGTCCATGTACTTC
TRBJ2-2 15 TRBV6-5 - - CASSYLGPNTGELFF TGTGCCAGCAGTTACTTGGGACCTAACACCGGGGAGCTGTTTTTT
TRBJ2-1 14 TRBV5-1 few - CASSLGTLGGEQFF TGCGCCAGCAGCTTGGGAACCCTAGGGGGTGAGCAGTTCTTC
TRBJ1-4 16 TRBV28 few - CASTVPLRGTNEKLFF TGTGCCAGCACCGTCCCCCTTAGGGGAACTAATGAAAAACTGTTTTTT
TRBJ1-2 13 TRBV27 - - CASSNRVNYGYTF TGTGCCAGCAGTAACAGGGTGAACTATGGCTACACCTTC